Presented here are 6 T cell receptor beta chains from one specimen sequenced in a study of T cell clonality in common variable immunodeficiency. Here immunoSEQ multiplex PCR was the method, and the copy in TCRdb shows in-frame clones only, minus some. The table lists about 52,000 clones, with no singletons. Specimen: peripheral blood mononuclear cells. The receptors were gathered from a person between 18 and 75 years old in good health.

This clone has ten or more counts. The sequenced fragment ends 3 residues before the CDR3 boundary, so the rest is inferred from the germline J gene. This rearrangement joins TRBV7-2 to TRBJ1-1, with 9 bases fitting TRBD1. The V gene's germline CDR1 is SGHTA and CDR2 FQGNSA. The CDR3 runs to 14 residues. V trimming: 5 bases; J trimming: 1 base; junction bases outside the gene matches: 2. The chain's CDR3 is CASSPQGANTEAFF. CDR3 DNA (partial): TGTGCCAGCAGCCCACAGGGGGCGAACACTGAA.

This clone was counted ten times or more. The read stops 3 residues short of the end of the CDR3; the missing end is completed from the germline J gene. The V and J genes are TRBV7-2 and TRBJ2-6; TRBD1 agrees at 7 bases. Germline V gene data show CDR1 as SGHTA and CDR2 as FQGNSA. The CDR3 sequence is 13 residues long. The covered CDR3 bases are TGTGCCAGCAGCTTAGGGACAGGATGGGTC. Its translation is CASSLGTGWV. The whole CDR3 sequence is CASSLGTGWVLTF. Full variable domain (remainder filled in from reference TRBV7-2 and TRBJ2-6): GAGVSQSPSNKVTEKGKDVELRCDPISGHTALYWYRQSLGQGLEFLIYFQGNSAPDKSGLPSDRFSAERTGGSVSTLTIQRTQQEDSAVYLCASSLGTGWVLTFGAGSRLTVL.

This clone occurred many times. The read terminates 3 residues ahead of where the CDR3 ends, so the germline J gene completes it. The V gene is TRBV20-1, the J gene TRBJ2-7, with 7 bases fitting TRBD2. J lost 0 bases, V lost 0 bases, and 5 bases had no gene match. CDR3 length: 15 amino acids. CDR1 DFQATT and CDR2 SNEGSKA come from the germline V gene (reference sequence). CDR3 DNA (partial): TGCAGTGCTAGAGATTCTAGCGGAAACTCCTACGAG. It encodes CSARDSSGNSYE. The entire CDR3 protein reads CSARDSSGNSYEQYF.

This clone was observed many times. The read ends 3 residues before the CDR3 terminus; that terminus is restored from the germline J gene. The V gene is TRBV5-1, the J gene TRBJ1-5; D is ambiguous. V lost 0 bases to trimming and J lost 4 bases, with 5 bases between them. Germline CDR1 and CDR2: SGHRS and YFSETQ. This CDR3 spans 13 amino acids. The covered CDR3 bases are TGCGCCAGCAGCTTGGATCAGAATCAGCCC. Translation: CASSLDQNQP. The full CDR3 reads CASSLDQNQPQHF.

This clone showed up many times. Read data end 3 residues before the CDR3 end; the end is taken from the germline J gene. This chain links TRBV20-1 with TRBJ2-7, with 7 positions matching TRBD2. Germline CDR1 and CDR2: DFQATT and SNEGSKA (reference sequence). The CDR3 has 13 amino acids. J was trimmed by 3 bases and V by 3 bases; bases with no gene match: 5. The CDR3 bases that were read are TGCAGTGCTAGGAGTGGCGGGAGCTACGAG. Residues: CSARSGGSYE. The entire CDR3 protein reads CSARSGGSYEQYF.

This clone occurred many times. The read comes to an end 3 residues before the CDR3 does, leaving the germline J gene to fill in the end. This chain joins TRBV5-1 and TRBJ2-5; 7 bases line up with TRBD2. Looked up from germline, CDR1 is SGHRS and CDR2 is YFSETQ. Trimming took 0 bases from V and 5 from J; bases not matched to a gene: 10. This CDR3 has 16 residues. CDR3 DNA (partial): TGCGCCAGCAGCTTGGAAGTGGGAGGGCCGGGGGAGACC. Translation: CASSLEVGGPGET. The whole CDR3 is CASSLEVGGPGETQYF.